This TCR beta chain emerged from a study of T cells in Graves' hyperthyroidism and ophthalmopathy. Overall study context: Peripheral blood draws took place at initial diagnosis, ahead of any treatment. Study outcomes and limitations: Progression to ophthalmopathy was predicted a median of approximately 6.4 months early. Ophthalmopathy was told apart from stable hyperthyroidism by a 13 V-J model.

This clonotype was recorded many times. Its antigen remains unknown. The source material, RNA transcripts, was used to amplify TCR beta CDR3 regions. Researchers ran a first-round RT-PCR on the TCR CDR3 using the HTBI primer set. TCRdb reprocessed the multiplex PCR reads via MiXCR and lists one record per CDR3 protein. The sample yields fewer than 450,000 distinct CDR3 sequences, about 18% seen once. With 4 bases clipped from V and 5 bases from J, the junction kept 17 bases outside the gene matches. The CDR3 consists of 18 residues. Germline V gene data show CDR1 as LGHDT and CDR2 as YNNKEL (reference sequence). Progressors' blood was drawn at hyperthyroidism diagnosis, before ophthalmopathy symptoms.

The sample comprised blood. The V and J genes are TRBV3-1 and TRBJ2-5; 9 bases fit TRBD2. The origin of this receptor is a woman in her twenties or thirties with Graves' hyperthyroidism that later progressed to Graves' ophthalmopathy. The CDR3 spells CASSLIQTSGYLRETQYF. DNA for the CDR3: TGTGCCAGCAGCCTAATTCAGACTAGCGGATACCTTCGGGAGACCCAGTACTTC.